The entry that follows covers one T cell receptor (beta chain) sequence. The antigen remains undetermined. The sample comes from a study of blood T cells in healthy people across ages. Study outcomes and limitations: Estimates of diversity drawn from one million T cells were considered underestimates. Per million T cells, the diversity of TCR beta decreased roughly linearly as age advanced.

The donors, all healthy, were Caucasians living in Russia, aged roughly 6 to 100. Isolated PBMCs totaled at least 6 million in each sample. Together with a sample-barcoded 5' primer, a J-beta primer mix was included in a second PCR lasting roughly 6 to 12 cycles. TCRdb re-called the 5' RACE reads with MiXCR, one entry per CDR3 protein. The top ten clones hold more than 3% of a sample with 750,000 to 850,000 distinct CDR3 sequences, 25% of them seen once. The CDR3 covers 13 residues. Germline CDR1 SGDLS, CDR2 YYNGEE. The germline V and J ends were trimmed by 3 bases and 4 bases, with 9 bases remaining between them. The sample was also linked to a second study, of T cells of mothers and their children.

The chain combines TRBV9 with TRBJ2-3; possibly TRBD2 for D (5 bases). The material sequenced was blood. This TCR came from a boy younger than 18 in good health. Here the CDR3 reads CASSALVADTQYF. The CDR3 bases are TGTGCCAGCAGCGCACTAGTGGCAGATACGCAGTATTTT.